These 10 T cell receptor beta chains were sequenced from one sample in a study of T-cell reconstitution after alpha-beta-depleted transplantation in children. Unique molecular identifiers were used to barcode this TCRbeta library. TCRdb re-analysed the PCR reads in MiXCR, keeping a single row per CDR3 protein. The sample consists of about 600,000 distinct CDR3 sequences, roughly 24% of them appearing once. The sequences come from PBMCs, mostly from graft donor cells, collected 360 days after TCRalphabeta/CD19-depleted stem cell transplant. The receptors shown here come from a boy under two years old who had a stem cell transplant for acute myeloid leukemia, so the T cells may come from the graft donor.

In its sample, this clonotype was seen many times. This sequence joins TRBV5-1 and TRBJ2-6, with D possibly matching TRBD1 (5 bases). V was pared by 6 bases and J by 0 bases, with 13 bases between. CDR1 and CDR2 (germline): SGHRS, YFSETQ. The CDR3 consists of 16 residues. The CDR3 DNA reads as TGCGCCAGCAAGACAGCCCCATTCTCTGGGGCCAACGTCCTGACTTTC. This encodes CASKTAPFSGANVLTF.

This chain links TRBV24-1 with TRBJ2-1; 11 bases fit TRBD2. This CDR3 has 16 amino acids. V dropped 5 bases and J dropped 9; count of bases not matched to a gene: 11. Germline CDR1 and CDR2: KGHDR and SFDVKD. CDR3 nucleotides: TGTGCCACCAGTGTCCCTGGGGTAGCGGGGGGGCTTGAGCAGTTCTTC. Translating gives CATSVPGVAGGLEQFF.

This clonotype was recorded a few times. CDR3 nucleotides: TGCAGTGCAAGTACCGGGACAGGGCCCTATGGCTACACCTTC. This encodes CSASTGTGPYGYTF. The chain employs TRBV20-1 and TRBJ1-2; 9 bases line up with TRBD1. This CDR3 region has 14 residues. CDR1 is DFQATT, CDR2 SNEGSKA, per germline (reference sequence). V shed 6 bases and J 4 bases; nucleotides not matched to a gene: 9.

The V gene is TRBV7-2, the J gene TRBJ1-2; 7 bases agree with TRBD1. V lost 1 base to trimming and J lost 4 bases; unmatched junction nucleotides: 9. This CDR3 contains 16 residues. Germline V gene lookup returns CDR1 SGHTA and CDR2 FQGNSA. Written as DNA, the CDR3 is TGTGCCAGCAGCTTAGTCGGGACAGTGAAACTCTATGGCTACACCTTC. Protein: CASSLVGTVKLYGYTF. Complete variable domain (other parts from reference TRBV7-2 and TRBJ1-2): GAGVSQSPSNKVTEKGKDVELRCDPISGHTALYWYRQSLGQGLEFLIYFQGNSAPDKSGLPSDRFSAERTGGSVSTLTIQRTQQEDSAVYLCASSLVGTVKLYGYTFGSGTRLTVV.

This clonotype turned up a few times. The chain joins TRBV20-1 to TRBJ2-3, with 13 positions matching TRBD2. The J segment lost 2 bases and the V segment lost 2 bases, leaving 13 bases of the junction unmatched. CDR3 length: 19 residues. CDR1 and CDR2 (germline): DFQATT, SNEGSKA (reference sequence). The CDR3 spells CSARLLGLAGPSYTDTQYF. CDR3 DNA sequence: TGCAGTGCTAGATTGCTGGGACTAGCGGGGCCAAGTTACACAGATACGCAGTATTTT.

This clonotype showed up just a few times. The chain recombines TRBV6-5 with TRBJ2-7; unclear D gene. The germline V gene has CDR1 MNHEY and CDR2 SVGAGI. The germline V and J ends were trimmed by 8 bases and 7 bases, with 15 bases remaining between them. This CDR3 is 12 amino acids long. The CDR3 DNA sequence: TGTGCCAGCCAGTCTCCGTTAATGGAGCAGTACTTC. It yields the protein CASQSPLMEQYF.

This clonotype was counted at least ten times. This chain uses TRBV12-3 or TRBV12-4 with TRBJ2-1; a possible D gene is TRBD1 (6 bases). CDR3 length: 14 amino acids. Deletions cut 5 bases from V and 5 bases from J, with 13 bases between. The chain's CDR3 is CASSIRDKDNEQFF. The DNA of the CDR3 is TGTGCCAGCAGTATCCGGGACAAGGACAATGAGCAGTTCTTC.

To note about this clonotype: One junction end does not reproduce the germline sequence, and a read error may be involved. V is TRBV28 and J is TRBJ2-4; 7 bases map to TRBD2. Per germline, CDR1 MDHEN and CDR2 SYDVKM. The CDR3 spans 12 residues. The CDR3 coding sequence is TGTGCCAGCAGTTTCTGGGGGGGGATTCGGTACTTC. As protein: CASSFWGGIRYF.

The chain carries TRBV20-1 and TRBJ2-7; possibly TRBD1 for D (5 bases). The V and J ends lost 6 bases and 3 bases respectively, with 15 bases between them. This CDR3 has 13 residues. CDR1 is DFQATT and CDR2 is SNEGSKA in the germline V gene (reference sequence). The CDR3 DNA sequence: TGCAGTGCCACCTCTGACAGCCTCTACGAGCAGTACTTC. Translation gives CSATSDSLYEQYF.

The CDR3, as DNA: TGCAGTGCTAAAACGGGGGCGGCCCAGAACACTGAAGCTTTCTTT. Its protein product is CSAKTGAAQNTEAFF. The chain is built from TRBV20-1 and TRBJ1-1, with TRBD1 as a possible D gene (6 bases). Germline V lookup: CDR1 DFQATT, CDR2 SNEGSKA (reference sequence). V was pared by 4 bases and J by 1 base, with 16 bases between. The CDR3 runs 15 residues.